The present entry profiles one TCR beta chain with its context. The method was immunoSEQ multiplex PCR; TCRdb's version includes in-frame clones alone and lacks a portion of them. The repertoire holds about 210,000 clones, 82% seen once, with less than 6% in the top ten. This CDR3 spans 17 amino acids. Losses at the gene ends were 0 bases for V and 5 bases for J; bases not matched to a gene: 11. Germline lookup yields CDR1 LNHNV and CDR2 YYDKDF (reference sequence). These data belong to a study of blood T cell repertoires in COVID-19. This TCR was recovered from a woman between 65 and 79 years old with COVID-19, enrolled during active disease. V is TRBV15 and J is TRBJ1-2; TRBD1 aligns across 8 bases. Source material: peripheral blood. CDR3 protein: CATSRDLPGTGLYGYTF. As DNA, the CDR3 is TGTGCCACCAGCAGAGATCTACCCGGGACAGGCCTTTATGGCTACACCTTC.